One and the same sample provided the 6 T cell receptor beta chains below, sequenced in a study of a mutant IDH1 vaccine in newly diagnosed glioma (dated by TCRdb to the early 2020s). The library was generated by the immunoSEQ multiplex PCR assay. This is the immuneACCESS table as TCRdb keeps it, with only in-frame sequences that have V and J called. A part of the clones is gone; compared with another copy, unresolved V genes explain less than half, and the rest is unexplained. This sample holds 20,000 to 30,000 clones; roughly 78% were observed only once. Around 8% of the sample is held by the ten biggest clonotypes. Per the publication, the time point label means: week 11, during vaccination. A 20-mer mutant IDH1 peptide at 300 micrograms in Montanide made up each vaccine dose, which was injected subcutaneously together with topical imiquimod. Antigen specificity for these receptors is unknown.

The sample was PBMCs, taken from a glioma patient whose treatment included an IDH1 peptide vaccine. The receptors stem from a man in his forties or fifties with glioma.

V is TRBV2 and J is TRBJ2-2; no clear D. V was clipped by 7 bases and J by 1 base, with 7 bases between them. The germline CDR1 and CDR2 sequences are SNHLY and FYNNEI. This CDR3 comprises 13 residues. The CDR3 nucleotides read TGTGCCAGCAAGCGAGAGAACACCGGGGAGCTGTTTTTT. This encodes CASKRENTGELFF.

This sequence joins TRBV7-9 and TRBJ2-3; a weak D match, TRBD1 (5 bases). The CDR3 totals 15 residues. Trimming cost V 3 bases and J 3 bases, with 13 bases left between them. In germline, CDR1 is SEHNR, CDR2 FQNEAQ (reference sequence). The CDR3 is CASSLGRPVTDTQYF. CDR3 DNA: TGTGCCAGCAGCTTGGGGCGCCCCGTTACAGATACGCAGTATTTT.

CDR3: CASSIWGEGETQYF. DNA for the CDR3: TGTGCCAGTAGTATATGGGGGGAGGGGGAGACCCAGTACTTC. This rearrangement joins TRBV19 to TRBJ2-5; 7 bases map to TRBD2. V shed 2 bases and J 5 bases; nucleotides not matched to a gene: 5. The CDR3 loop spans 14 amino acids. CDR1 is LNHDA, CDR2 SQIVND, per germline (reference sequence).

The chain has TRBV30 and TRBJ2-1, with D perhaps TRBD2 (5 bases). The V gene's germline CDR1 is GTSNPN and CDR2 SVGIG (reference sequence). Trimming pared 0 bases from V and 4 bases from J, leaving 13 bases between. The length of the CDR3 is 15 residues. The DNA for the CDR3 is TGTGCCTGGAGTGTTGGGAGCGGACCATACAATGAGCAGTTCTTC. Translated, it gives CAWSVGSGPYNEQFF.

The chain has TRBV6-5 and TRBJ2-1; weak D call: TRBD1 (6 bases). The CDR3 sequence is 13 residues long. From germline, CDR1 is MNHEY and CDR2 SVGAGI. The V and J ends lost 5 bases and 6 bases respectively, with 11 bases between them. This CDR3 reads CASSRPRGNEQFF. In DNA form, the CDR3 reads TGTGCCAGCAGTCGCCCCAGGGGCAATGAGCAGTTCTTC.

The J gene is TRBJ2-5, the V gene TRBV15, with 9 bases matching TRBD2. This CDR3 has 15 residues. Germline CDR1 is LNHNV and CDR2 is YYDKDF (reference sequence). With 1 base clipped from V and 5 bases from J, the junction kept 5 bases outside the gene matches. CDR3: CATSRVSGRSETQYF. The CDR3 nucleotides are TGTGCCACCAGCAGAGTTAGCGGGAGATCGGAGACCCAGTACTTC.